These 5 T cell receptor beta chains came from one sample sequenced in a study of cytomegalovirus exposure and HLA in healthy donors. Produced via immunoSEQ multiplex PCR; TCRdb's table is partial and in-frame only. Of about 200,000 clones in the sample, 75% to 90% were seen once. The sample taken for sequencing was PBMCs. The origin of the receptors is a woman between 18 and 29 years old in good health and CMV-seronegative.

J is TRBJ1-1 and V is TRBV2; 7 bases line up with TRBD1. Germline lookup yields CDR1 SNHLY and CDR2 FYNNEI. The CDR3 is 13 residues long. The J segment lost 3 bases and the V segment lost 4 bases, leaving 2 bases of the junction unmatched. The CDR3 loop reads CASSGQGHTEAFF. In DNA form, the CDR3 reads TGTGCCAGCAGTGGACAGGGACACACTGAAGCTTTCTTT. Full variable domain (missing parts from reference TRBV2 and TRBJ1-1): EPEVTQTPSHQVTQMGQEVILRCVPISNHLYFYWYRQILGQKVEFLVSFYNNEISEKSEIFDDQFSVERPDGSNFTLKIRSTKLEDSAMYFCASSGQGHTEAFFGQGTRLTVV.

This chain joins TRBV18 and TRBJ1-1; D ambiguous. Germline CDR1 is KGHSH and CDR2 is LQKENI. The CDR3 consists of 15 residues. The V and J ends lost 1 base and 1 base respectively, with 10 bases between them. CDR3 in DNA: TGTGCCAGCTCACCACTTGCTGATGGGAACACTGAAGCTTTCTTT. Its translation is CASSPLADGNTEAFF. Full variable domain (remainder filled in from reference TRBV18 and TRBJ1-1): NAGVMQNPRHLVRRRGQEARLRCSPMKGHSHVYWYRQLPEEGLKFMVYLQKENIIDESGMPKERFSAEFPKEGPSILRIQQVVRGDSAAYFCASSPLADGNTEAFFGQGTRLTVV.

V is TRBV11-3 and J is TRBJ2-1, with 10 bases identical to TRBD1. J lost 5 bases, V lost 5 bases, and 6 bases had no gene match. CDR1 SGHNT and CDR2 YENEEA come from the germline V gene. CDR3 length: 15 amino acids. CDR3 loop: CASSQDRGVHNEQFF. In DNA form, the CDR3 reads TGTGCCAGCAGCCAGGACAGGGGGGTCCACAATGAGCAGTTCTTC.

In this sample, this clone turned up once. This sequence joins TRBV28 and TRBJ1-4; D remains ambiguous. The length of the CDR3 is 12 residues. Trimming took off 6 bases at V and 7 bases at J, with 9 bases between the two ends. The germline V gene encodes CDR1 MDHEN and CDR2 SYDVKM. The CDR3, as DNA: TGTGCCAGCAGCCCGCCGGGTGAAAAACTGTTTTTT. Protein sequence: CASSPPGEKLFF. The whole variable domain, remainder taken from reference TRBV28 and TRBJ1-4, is DVKVTQSSRYLVKRTGEKVFLECVQDMDHENMFWYRQDPGLGLRLIYFSYDVKMKEKGDIPEGYSVSREKKERFSLILESASTNQTSMYLCASSPPGEKLFFGSGTQLSVL.

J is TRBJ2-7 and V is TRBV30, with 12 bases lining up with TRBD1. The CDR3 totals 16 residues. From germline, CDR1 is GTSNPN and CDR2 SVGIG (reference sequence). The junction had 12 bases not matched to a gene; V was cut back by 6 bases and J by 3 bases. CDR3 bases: TGTGCCTGTCTACGACCCGGGACAGGGGGCTACTACGAGCAGTACTTC. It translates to CACLRPGTGGYYEQYF.